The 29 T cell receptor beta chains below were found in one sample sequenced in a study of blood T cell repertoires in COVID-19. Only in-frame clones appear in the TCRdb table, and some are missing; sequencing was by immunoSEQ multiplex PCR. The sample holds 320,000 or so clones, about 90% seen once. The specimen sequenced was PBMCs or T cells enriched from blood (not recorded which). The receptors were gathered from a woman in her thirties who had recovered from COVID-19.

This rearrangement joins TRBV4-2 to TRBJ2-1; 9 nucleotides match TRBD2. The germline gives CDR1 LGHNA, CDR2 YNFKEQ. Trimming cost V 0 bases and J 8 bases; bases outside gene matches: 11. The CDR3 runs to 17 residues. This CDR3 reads CASSQDPKRGAGHEQFF. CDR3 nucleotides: TGTGCCAGCAGCCAAGATCCTAAGCGGGGGGCCGGTCATGAGCAGTTCTTC.

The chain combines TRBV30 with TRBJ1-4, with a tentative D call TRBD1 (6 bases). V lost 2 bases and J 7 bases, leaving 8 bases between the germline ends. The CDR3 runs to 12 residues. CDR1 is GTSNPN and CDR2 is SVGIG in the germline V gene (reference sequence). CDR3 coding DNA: TGTGCCTGGAGTAGGACAGCTGAAAAACTGTTTTTT. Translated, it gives CAWSRTAEKLFF.

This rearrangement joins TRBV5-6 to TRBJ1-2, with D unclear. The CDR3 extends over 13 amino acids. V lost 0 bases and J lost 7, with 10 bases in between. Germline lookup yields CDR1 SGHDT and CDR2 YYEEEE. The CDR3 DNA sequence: TGTGCCAGCAGCTTGGGGGAAAGCGGTGGCTACACCTTC. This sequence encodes CASSLGESGGYTF.

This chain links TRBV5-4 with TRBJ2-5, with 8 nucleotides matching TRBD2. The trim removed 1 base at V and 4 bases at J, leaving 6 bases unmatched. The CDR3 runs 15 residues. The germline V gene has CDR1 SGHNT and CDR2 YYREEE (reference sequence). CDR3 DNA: TGTGCCAGCAGCTTGTATAGCGGGGCCGCAGAGACCCAGTACTTC. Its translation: CASSLYSGAAETQYF.

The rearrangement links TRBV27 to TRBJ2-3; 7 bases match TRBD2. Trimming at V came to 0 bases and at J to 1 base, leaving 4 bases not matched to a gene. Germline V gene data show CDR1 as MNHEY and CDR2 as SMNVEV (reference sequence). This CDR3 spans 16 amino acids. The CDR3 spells CASSLSMAGGTDTQYF. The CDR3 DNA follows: TGTGCCAGCAGTTTATCGATGGCGGGGGGCACAGATACGCAGTATTTT.

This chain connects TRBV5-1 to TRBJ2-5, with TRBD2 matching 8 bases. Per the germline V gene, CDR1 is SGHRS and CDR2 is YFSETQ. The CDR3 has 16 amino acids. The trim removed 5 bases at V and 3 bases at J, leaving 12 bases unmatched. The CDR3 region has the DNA TGCGCCAGCAGGAGGGAGGGCAGCGGGGGAAAAGAGACCCAGTACTTC. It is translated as CASRREGSGGKETQYF.

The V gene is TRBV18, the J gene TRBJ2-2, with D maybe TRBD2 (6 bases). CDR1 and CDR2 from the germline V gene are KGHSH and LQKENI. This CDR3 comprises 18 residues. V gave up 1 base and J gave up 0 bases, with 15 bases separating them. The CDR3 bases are TGTGCCAGCTCACCACTCTTTTCTCGACTAGCGAACACCGGGGAGCTGTTTTTT. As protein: CASSPLFSRLANTGELFF.

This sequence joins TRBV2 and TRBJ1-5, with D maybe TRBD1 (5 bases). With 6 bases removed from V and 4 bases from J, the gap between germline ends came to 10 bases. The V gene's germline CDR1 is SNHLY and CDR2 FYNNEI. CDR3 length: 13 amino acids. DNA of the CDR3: TGTGCCAGCAGCCAGGGTGGGAATCAGCCCCAGCATTTT. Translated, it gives CASSQGGNQPQHF.

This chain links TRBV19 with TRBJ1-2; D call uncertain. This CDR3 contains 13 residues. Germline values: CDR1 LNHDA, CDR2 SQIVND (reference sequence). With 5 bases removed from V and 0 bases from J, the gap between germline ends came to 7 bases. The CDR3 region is CASSANPNYGYTF. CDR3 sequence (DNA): TGTGCCAGTAGTGCTAACCCTAACTATGGCTACACCTTC.

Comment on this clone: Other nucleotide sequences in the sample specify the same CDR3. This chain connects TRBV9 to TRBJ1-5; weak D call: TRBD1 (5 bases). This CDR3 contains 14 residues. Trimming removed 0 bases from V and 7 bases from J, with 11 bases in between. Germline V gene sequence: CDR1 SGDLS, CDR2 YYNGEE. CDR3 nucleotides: TGTGCCAGCAGCGTAGACCAGGGCGGCCAGCCCCAGCATTTT. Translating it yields CASSVDQGGQPQHF.

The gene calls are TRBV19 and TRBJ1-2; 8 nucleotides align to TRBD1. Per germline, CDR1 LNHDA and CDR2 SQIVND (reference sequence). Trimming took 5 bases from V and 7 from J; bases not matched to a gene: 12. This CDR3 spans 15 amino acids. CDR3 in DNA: TGTGCCAGTAGTGCGACCTGGACAGGGAGTAGTGGCTACACCTTC. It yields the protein CASSATWTGSSGYTF.

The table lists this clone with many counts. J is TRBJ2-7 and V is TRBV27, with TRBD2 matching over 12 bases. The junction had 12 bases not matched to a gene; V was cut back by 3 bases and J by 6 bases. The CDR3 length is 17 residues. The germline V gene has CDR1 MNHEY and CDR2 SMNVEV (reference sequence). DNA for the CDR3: TGTGCCAGCAGTTTTCTAAAGACTAGCGGGGGTGGTATCGAGCAGTACTTC. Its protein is CASSFLKTSGGGIEQYF.

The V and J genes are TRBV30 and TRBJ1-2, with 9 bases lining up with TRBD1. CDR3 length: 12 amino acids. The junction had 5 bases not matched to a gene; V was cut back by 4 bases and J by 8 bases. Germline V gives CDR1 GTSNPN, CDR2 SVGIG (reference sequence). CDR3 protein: CAWNPTGGGYTF. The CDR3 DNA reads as TGTGCCTGGAACCCGACAGGGGGGGGCTACACCTTC.

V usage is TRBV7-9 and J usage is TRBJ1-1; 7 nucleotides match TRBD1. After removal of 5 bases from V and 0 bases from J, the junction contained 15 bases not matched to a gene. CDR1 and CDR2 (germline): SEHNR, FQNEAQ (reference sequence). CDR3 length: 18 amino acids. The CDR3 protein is CASSTVAGGGRVNTEAFF. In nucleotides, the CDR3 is TGTGCCAGCAGCACTGTGGCAGGGGGAGGTCGCGTGAACACTGAAGCTTTCTTT.

CDR3 region: CASTLSGGSNEQFF. The DNA for the CDR3 is TGTGCCAGCACCCTAAGTGGGGGGTCGAATGAGCAGTTCTTC. The chain recombines TRBV28 with TRBJ2-1, with D perhaps TRBD2 (6 bases). The CDR3 length is 14 residues. The germline V gene has CDR1 MDHEN and CDR2 SYDVKM. V lost 7 bases and J lost 7, with 17 bases in between.

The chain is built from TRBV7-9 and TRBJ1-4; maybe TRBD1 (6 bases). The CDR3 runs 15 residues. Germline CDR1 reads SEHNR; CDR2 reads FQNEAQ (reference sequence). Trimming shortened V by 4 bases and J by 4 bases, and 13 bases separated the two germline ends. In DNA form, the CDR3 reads TGTGCCAGCAGCTCAGGGGCAGGGGTTAATGAAAAACTGTTTTTT. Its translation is CASSSGAGVNEKLFF. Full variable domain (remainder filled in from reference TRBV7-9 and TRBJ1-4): DTGVSQNPRHKITKRGQNVTFRCDPISEHNRLYWYRQTLGQGPEFLTYFQNEAQLEKSRLLSDRFSAERPKGSFSTLEIQRTEQGDSAMYLCASSSGAGVNEKLFFGSGTQLSVL.

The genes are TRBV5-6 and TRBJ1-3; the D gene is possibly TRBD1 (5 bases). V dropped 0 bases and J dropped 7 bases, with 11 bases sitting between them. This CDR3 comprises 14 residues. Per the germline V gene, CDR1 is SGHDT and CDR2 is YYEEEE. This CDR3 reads CASSLAGNRNTIYF. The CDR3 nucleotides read TGTGCCAGCAGCTTGGCAGGGAACAGGAACACCATATATTTT. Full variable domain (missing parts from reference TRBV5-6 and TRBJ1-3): DAGVTQSPTHLIKTRGQQVTLRCSPKSGHDTVSWYQQALGQGPQFIFQYYEEEERQRGNFPDRFSGHQFPNYSSELNVNALLLGDSALYLCASSLAGNRNTIYFGEGSWLTVV.

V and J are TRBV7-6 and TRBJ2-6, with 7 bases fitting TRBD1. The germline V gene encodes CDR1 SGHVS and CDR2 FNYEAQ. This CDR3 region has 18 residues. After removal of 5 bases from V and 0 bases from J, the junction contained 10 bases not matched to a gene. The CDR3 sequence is CASSQGTEYYSGANVLTF. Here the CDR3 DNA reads TGTGCCAGCAGCCAGGGGACAGAGTATTACTCTGGGGCCAACGTCCTGACTTTC.

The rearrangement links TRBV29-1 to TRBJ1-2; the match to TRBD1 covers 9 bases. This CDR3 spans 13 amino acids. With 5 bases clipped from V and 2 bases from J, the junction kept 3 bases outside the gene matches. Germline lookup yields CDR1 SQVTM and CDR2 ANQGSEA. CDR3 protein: CSVQGTGNYGYTF. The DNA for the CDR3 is TGCAGCGTTCAAGGGACAGGGAACTATGGCTACACCTTC.

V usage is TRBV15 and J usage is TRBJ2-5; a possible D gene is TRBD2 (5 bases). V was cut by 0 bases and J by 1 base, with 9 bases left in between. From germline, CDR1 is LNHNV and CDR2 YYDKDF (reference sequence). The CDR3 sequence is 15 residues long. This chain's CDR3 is CATSRDRSGQETQYF. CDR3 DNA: TGTGCCACCAGCAGAGATAGGAGCGGCCAAGAGACCCAGTACTTC.

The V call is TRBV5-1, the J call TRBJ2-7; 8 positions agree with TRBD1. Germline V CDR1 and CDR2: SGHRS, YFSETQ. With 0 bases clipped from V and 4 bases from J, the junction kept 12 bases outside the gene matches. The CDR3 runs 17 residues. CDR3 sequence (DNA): TGCGCCAGCAGCTTGGCACCCTGGGACAGGACGAAATACGAGCAGTACTTC. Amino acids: CASSLAPWDRTKYEQYF.

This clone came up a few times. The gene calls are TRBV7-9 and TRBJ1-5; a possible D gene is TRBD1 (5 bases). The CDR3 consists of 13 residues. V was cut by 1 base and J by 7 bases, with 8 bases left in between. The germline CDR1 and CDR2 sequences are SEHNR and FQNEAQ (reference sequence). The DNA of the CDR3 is TGTGCCAGCAGCTTAGGGACACTGCAGCCCCAGCATTTT. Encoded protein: CASSLGTLQPQHF.

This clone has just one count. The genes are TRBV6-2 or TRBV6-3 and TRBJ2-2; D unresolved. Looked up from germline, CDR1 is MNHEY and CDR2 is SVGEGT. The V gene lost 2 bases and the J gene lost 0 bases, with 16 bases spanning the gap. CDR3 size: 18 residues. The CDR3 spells CASSYPISWQTNTGELFF. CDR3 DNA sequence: TGTGCCAGCAGTTACCCGATTTCATGGCAGACGAACACCGGGGAGCTGTTTTTT.

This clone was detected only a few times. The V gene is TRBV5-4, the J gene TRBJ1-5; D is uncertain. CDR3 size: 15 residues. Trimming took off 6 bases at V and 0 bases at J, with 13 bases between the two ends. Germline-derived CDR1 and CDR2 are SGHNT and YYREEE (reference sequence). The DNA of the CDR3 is TGTGCCAGCATTTTCGAGCGGCTTAGCAATCAGCCCCAGCATTTT. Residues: CASIFERLSNQPQHF.

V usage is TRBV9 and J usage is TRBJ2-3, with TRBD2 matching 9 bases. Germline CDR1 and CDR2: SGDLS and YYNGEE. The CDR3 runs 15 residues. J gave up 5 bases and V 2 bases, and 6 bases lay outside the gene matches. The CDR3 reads CASSVSGGTLDTQYF. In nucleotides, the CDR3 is TGTGCCAGCAGCGTCAGCGGGGGGACCCTAGATACGCAGTATTTT.

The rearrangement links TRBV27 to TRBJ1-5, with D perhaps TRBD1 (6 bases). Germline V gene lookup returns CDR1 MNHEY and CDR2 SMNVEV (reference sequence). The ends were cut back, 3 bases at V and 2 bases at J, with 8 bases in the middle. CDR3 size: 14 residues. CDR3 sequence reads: CASSFKGGNQPQHF. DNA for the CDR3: TGTGCCAGCAGTTTCAAGGGGGGCAATCAGCCCCAGCATTTT.

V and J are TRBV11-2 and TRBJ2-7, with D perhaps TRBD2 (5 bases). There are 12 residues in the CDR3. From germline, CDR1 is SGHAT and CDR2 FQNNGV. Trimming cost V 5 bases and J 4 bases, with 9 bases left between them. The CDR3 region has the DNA TGTGCCAGCAGCCTCGAGGGATACGAGCAGTACTTC. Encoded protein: CASSLEGYEQYF.

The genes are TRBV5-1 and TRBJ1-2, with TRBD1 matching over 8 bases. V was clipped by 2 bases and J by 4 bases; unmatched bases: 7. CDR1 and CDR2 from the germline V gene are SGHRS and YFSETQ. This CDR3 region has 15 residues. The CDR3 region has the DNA TGCGCCAGCAGCTTTTCGGACAGGGTGGCCTATGGCTACACCTTC. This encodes CASSFSDRVAYGYTF. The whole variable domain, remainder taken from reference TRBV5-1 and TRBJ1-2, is KAGVTQTPRYLIKTRGQQVTLSCSPISGHRSVSWYQQTPGQGLQFLFEYFSETQRNKGNFPGRFSGRQFSNSRSEMNVSTLELGDSALYLCASSFSDRVAYGYTFGSGTRLTVV.

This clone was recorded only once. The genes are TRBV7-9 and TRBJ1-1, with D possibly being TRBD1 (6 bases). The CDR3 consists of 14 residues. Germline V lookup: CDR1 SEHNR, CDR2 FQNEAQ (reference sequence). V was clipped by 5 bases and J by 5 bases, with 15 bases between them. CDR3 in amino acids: CASSQFQGFTEAFF. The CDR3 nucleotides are TGTGCCAGCAGCCAATTCCAGGGGTTTACTGAAGCTTTCTTT.